The 31 T cell receptor beta chains reported below all come from one sample, sequenced in a study of T cells in Graves' hyperthyroidism and ophthalmopathy. Authors of the study amplified TCR beta CDR3 regions from RNA transcripts. HTBI primers drove first-round RT-PCR of the TCR CDR3. TCRdb itself ran the multiplex PCR reads through MiXCR, one entry per CDR3 protein. This repertoire shows some 600,000 distinct CDR3 sequences, roughly 14% found once; its top ten account for roughly 5.5%. Source material: blood. These receptors were collected from a woman aged 25 to 45 with Graves' hyperthyroidism that later progressed to Graves' ophthalmopathy.

The chain links TRBV4-2 to TRBJ2-1, with TRBD2 matching 10 bases. Germline CDR1 and CDR2: LGHNA and YNFKEQ. The CDR3 is 23 residues long. V was clipped by 0 bases and J by 5 bases; unmatched bases: 25. The CDR3 here is CASSQEGDPTGTGGLARNNEQFF. For the CDR3, the DNA is TGTGCCAGCAGCCAAGAAGGAGACCCAACCGGGACGGGGGGACTAGCGCGTAACAATGAGCAGTTCTTC.

This clonotype showed up many times. The V gene is TRBV4-2, the J gene TRBJ2-1; unclear D gene. The V and J ends lost 0 bases and 4 bases respectively, with 16 bases between them. CDR3 length equals 17 residues. The germline V gene encodes CDR1 LGHNA and CDR2 YNFKEQ. CDR3 amino acids: CASSQDQRIGAYNEQFF. CDR3 bases: TGTGCCAGCAGCCAAGATCAACGAATCGGTGCGTACAATGAGCAGTTCTTC.

This clonotype was counted at least ten times. The V call is TRBV6-2 or TRBV6-3, the J call TRBJ2-2; D gene ambiguous. Germline CDR1 MNHEY, CDR2 SVGEGT. The CDR3 spans 11 residues. With 6 bases removed from V and 5 bases from J, the gap between germline ends came to 4 bases. CDR3 protein: CASRWTGELFF. CDR3 nucleotide sequence: TGTGCCAGCAGATGGACCGGGGAGCTGTTTTTT.

This chain connects TRBV19 to TRBJ2-1, with D perhaps matching TRBD1 (6 bases). This CDR3 is built from 15 residues. The V end lost 6 bases, the J end lost 0 bases, and 12 bases lay between the germline ends. In germline, CDR1 is LNHDA, CDR2 SQIVND (reference sequence). CDR3 sequence reads: CASRYTGSSYNEQFF. In DNA form, the CDR3 reads TGTGCCAGTAGGTACACAGGGAGCTCCTACAATGAGCAGTTCTTC.

This clonotype was counted many times. The gene calls are TRBV7-2 and TRBJ1-2; D might be TRBD1 (5 bases). V was clipped by 0 bases and J by 4 bases, with 12 bases between them. Germline V gives CDR1 SGHTA, CDR2 FQGNSA. This CDR3 has 15 residues. CDR3 region: CASSLALGDSYGYTF. CDR3 nucleotide sequence: TGTGCCAGCAGCTTAGCGTTGGGTGACAGCTATGGCTACACCTTC.

This clonotype was recorded at least ten times. As DNA, the CDR3 is TGTGCCACCGCGGACAGTTCCTACGAGCAGTACTTC. Translated: CATADSSYEQYF. This sequence joins TRBV6-2 or TRBV6-3 and TRBJ2-7; tentatively, D is TRBD1 (6 bases). Germline V gives CDR1 MNHEY, CDR2 SVGEGT. CDR3 length equals 12 residues. Trimming shortened V by 10 bases and J by 1 base, and 11 bases separated the two germline ends.

This clonotype was seen repeatedly, ten times or more. This chain uses TRBV19 with TRBJ1-5; D is unresolved. The V gene's germline CDR1 is LNHDA and CDR2 SQIVND (reference sequence). Trimming cost V 6 bases and J 4 bases, with 10 bases left between them. The CDR3 is 13 residues long. The CDR3 region has the DNA TGTGCCAGTAGCATCAAAATTAATCAGCCCCAGCATTTT. This gives the protein CASSIKINQPQHF.

This chain uses TRBV12-3 or TRBV12-4 with TRBJ2-6; TRBD1 or TRBD2 may be the D gene (5 bases each). This CDR3 is built from 17 residues. V dropped 6 bases and J dropped 2 bases, with 17 bases sitting between them. CDR3 in amino acids: CASSPGPLPAGANVLTF. The CDR3 DNA is TGTGCCAGCAGCCCGGGACCGTTGCCGGCTGGGGCCAACGTCCTGACTTTC.

At least ten counts were recorded for this clonotype. The V call is TRBV20-1, the J call TRBJ2-3, with 8 bases that match TRBD2. The germline CDR1 and CDR2 sequences are DFQATT and SNEGSKA (reference sequence). The CDR3 extends over 14 amino acids. With 5 bases clipped from V and 1 base from J, the junction kept 5 bases outside the gene matches. CDR3 nucleotides: TGCAGTGCTCATAGCGGGACCGGCACAGATACGCAGTATTTT. It codes for CSAHSGTGTDTQYF.

This clonotype has just a few counts. The chain couples TRBV3-1 to TRBJ1-5, with a possible D match to TRBD1 (5 bases). Germline-derived CDR1 and CDR2 are LGHDT and YNNKEL (reference sequence). Trimming removed 3 bases from V and 3 bases from J, with 15 bases in between. The CDR3 spans 16 residues. The CDR3 reads CASSQMGGENNQPQHF. CDR3 in DNA: TGTGCCAGCAGCCAGATGGGGGGGGAAAACAATCAGCCCCAGCATTTT.

This clonotype has a handful of counts. The V gene is TRBV20-1, the J gene TRBJ2-1, with D perhaps TRBD2 (5 bases). CDR3 length equals 16 residues. Trimming cost V 5 bases and J 5 bases, with 22 bases left between them. Germline V CDR1 and CDR2: DFQATT, SNEGSKA (reference sequence). The CDR3, as DNA: TGCAGTGCTTATCGCCGGGCCCTTAGCGCCCACAATGAGCAGTTCTTC. Its protein is CSAYRRALSAHNEQFF.

In the case of this clonotype: One junction end does not reproduce the germline sequence, and a read error may be involved. The chain joins TRBV20-1 to TRBJ1-2, with a tentative D call TRBD1 (5 bases). Germline lookup yields CDR1 DFQATT and CDR2 SNEGSKA (reference sequence). This CDR3 contains 13 residues. The CDR3 sequence is CSARDMTAYSYTF. CDR3 bases: TGCAGTGCTAGAGATATGACAGCCTATAGCTACACCTTC.

The table lists this clonotype with many counts. This chain links TRBV6-1 with TRBJ2-7; 9 bases agree with TRBD2. V shed 4 bases, J shed 0 bases, and the junction held 19 bases outside the gene matches. The CDR3 is 20 amino acids. Germline CDR1 MNHNS, CDR2 SASEGT. This CDR3 is CASSGWKYQNSGGSSYEQYF. The CDR3 coding sequence is TGTGCCAGCAGTGGGTGGAAATATCAGAATAGCGGGGGTTCCTCCTACGAGCAGTACTTC.

This clonotype was counted only a few times. V usage is TRBV7-8 and J usage is TRBJ2-7; TRBD2 matches at 13 bases. V dropped 2 bases and J dropped 3; count of bases not matched to a gene: 7. In germline, CDR1 is SGHVS, CDR2 FQNEAQ. The CDR3 runs to 17 residues. In DNA, the CDR3 is TGTGCCAGCAGCTTACCTTCGAGACTAGCGGGAGGCTACGAGCAGTACTTC. Its protein product is CASSLPSRLAGGYEQYF.

The sample holds a few counts of this clonotype. The rearrangement joins TRBV12-3 or TRBV12-4 to TRBJ1-5, with D possibly matching TRBD1 (5 bases). The CDR3 totals 15 residues. V dropped 5 bases and J dropped 4 bases, with 15 bases sitting between them. CDR3 sequence (DNA): TGTGCCAGCAGTGACTCGACAGTATCGAATCAGCCCCAGCATTTT. This encodes CASSDSTVSNQPQHF.

At least ten counts were recorded for this clonotype. The chain couples TRBV20-1 to TRBJ2-1; a possible D gene is TRBD2 (6 bases). Trimming took off 4 bases at V and 2 bases at J, with 15 bases between the two ends. CDR3 size: 15 residues. Germline V gene data show CDR1 as DFQATT and CDR2 as SNEGSKA (reference sequence). CDR3 in amino acids: CSATRREPTYNEQFF. Written as DNA, the CDR3 is TGCAGTGCTACAAGGCGGGAACCAACCTACAATGAGCAGTTCTTC.

The gene calls are TRBV5-1 and TRBJ1-2, with D uncertain. The CDR3 totals 14 residues. Germline V CDR1 and CDR2: SGHRS, YFSETQ. With 0 bases removed from V and 6 bases from J, the gap between germline ends came to 12 bases. The CDR3 DNA is TGCGCCAGCAGCTTGGAAGTGGTGGGAAATGGCTACACCTTC. This gives the protein CASSLEVVGNGYTF.

The V and J genes are TRBV11-1 and TRBJ2-1; D may correspond to TRBD1 or TRBD2 (6 bases each). Trimming cost V 5 bases and J 4 bases, with 15 bases left between them. Germline V gives CDR1 SGHAT, CDR2 FQDESV (reference sequence). The CDR3 sequence is 15 residues long. CDR3 nucleotide sequence: TGTGCCAGCAGCCCCCAGGAGGGGGTATACAATGAGCAGTTCTTC. Its protein is CASSPQEGVYNEQFF. The full variable domain, rest sourced from reference TRBV11-1 and TRBJ2-1, is EAEVAQSPRYKITEKSQAVAFWCDPISGHATLYWYRQILGQGPELLVQFQDESVVDDSQLPKDRFSAERLKGVDSTLKIQPAELGDSAMYLCASSPQEGVYNEQFFGPGTRLTVL.

The sample holds a few counts of this clonotype. The gene calls are TRBV5-4 and TRBJ1-2; no clear D. This CDR3 region has 14 residues. Germline V gene sequence: CDR1 SGHNT, CDR2 YYREEE (reference sequence). Trimming cost V 0 bases and J 2 bases, with 8 bases left between them. Here the CDR3 reads CASSLEGVNYGYTF. The DNA of the CDR3 is TGTGCCAGCAGCTTGGAGGGTGTCAACTATGGCTACACCTTC.

This clonotype was recorded many times. The V and J genes are TRBV12-3 or TRBV12-4 and TRBJ1-2; D call uncertain. Trimming cost V 2 bases and J 1 base, with 8 bases left between them. This CDR3 contains 14 residues. CDR3 amino acids: CASSLSSGNYGYTF. The CDR3 DNA follows: TGTGCCAGCAGTTTAAGCAGCGGTAACTATGGCTACACCTTC.

This clonotype was counted many times. A read error may explain this, as a much larger clone is one base away. The rearrangement joins TRBV27 to TRBJ1-1; D gene ambiguous. V was shortened by 2 bases and J by 7 bases, with 5 bases between the two germline ends. Germline values: CDR1 MNHEY, CDR2 SMNVEV (reference sequence). This CDR3 has 11 amino acids. CDR3 residues: CASSLAGEAFF. The DNA for the CDR3 is TGTGCCAGCAGTTTAGCGGGTGAAGCTTTCTTT.

This clonotype has a count of ten or more. This rearrangement joins TRBV20-1 to TRBJ1-1; 9 bases match TRBD1. V lost 0 bases, J lost 12 bases, and 5 bases stayed unmatched. The CDR3 covers 12 residues. Germline CDR1 is DFQATT and CDR2 is SNEGSKA (reference sequence). The CDR3 loop is CSAREMTGGTFF. DNA for the CDR3: TGCAGTGCTAGAGAGATGACAGGGGGAACTTTCTTT.

This clonotype was observed many times. This chain connects TRBV10-1 to TRBJ2-2; D is unclear. The germline V and J ends were trimmed by 2 bases and 5 bases, with 12 bases remaining between them. The CDR3 is made up of 15 amino acids. From germline, CDR1 is WNHNN and CDR2 SYGVQD (reference sequence). CDR3 sequence (DNA): TGCGCCAGCAGTGAGATGGATACCCAGACCGGGGAGCTGTTTTTT. This encodes CASSEMDTQTGELFF.

This clonotype was picked up a small number of times. The chain is built from TRBV16 and TRBJ1-2; D is possibly TRBD1 (5 bases). V was clipped by 1 base and J by 8 bases, with 11 bases between them. The germline gives CDR1 KGHSY, CDR2 FQNENV. The length of the CDR3 is 13 residues. The CDR3 protein is CASSQYPRDGYTF. The CDR3 DNA sequence: TGTGCCAGCAGCCAATATCCCAGGGACGGCTACACCTTC.

This clonotype occurred many times. The rearrangement uses TRBV19 and TRBJ1-5, with D possibly being TRBD1 (6 bases). The CDR3 is 14 residues long. Germline CDR1 reads LNHDA; CDR2 reads SQIVND (reference sequence). Trimming removed 7 bases at V and 2 bases at J, with 12 bases between. The chain's CDR3 is CASNTGSRNQPQHF. The CDR3 DNA is TGTGCCAGTAATACAGGGTCCCGCAATCAGCCCCAGCATTTT.

The V and J genes are TRBV11-2 and TRBJ2-2, with D unclear. This CDR3 spans 16 amino acids. Trimming shortened V by 5 bases and J by 3 bases, and 16 bases separated the two germline ends. In germline, CDR1 is SGHAT, CDR2 FQNNGV. In DNA, the CDR3 is TGTGCCAGCAGCAGCCCCGGTAGGGTTGACACCGGGGAGCTGTTTTTT. Protein sequence: CASSSPGRVDTGELFF.

The rearrangement joins TRBV28 to TRBJ1-4; D not resolved. This CDR3 is 13 amino acids long. Deletions cut 6 bases from V and 8 bases from J, with 13 bases between. In germline, CDR1 is MDHEN, CDR2 SYDVKM. The CDR3 is CASSPRIREKLFF. DNA of the CDR3: TGTGCCAGCAGCCCGAGAATTCGGGAAAAACTGTTTTTT.

This clonotype was observed many times. V gene TRBV3-1 combines with J gene TRBJ1-1; unclear D gene. Trimming took off 3 bases at V and 6 bases at J, with 11 bases between the two ends. The length of the CDR3 is 13 residues. CDR1 and CDR2 from the germline V gene are LGHDT and YNNKEL (reference sequence). CDR3 nucleotides: TGTGCCAGCAGCCAGGCGGGTGCCTCTGAAGCTTTCTTT. This codes for CASSQAGASEAFF.

This clonotype was counted at least ten times. This chain joins TRBV11-3 and TRBJ1-2, with D unresolved. The CDR3 runs to 13 residues. Trimming stripped 3 bases from V and 3 bases from J, with 8 bases between. Germline assignment: CDR1 SGHNT and CDR2 YENEEA. CDR3 coding DNA: TGTGCCAGCAGCTTGGGGTTCGACTATGGCTACACCTTC. It specifies CASSLGFDYGYTF.

This clonotype has a handful of counts. This chain connects TRBV19 to TRBJ2-7; 8 bases are shared with TRBD1. This CDR3 has 17 amino acids. The V and J ends lost 0 bases and 0 bases, in that order; junction bases with no gene match: 7. Per germline, CDR1 LNHDA and CDR2 SQIVND (reference sequence). The CDR3 DNA follows: TGTGCCAGTAGTATAGAATGGGACAGGAGGAGCTCCTACGAGCAGTACTTC. It translates to CASSIEWDRRSSYEQYF.

This clonotype has only one observation. This sequence joins TRBV6-1 and TRBJ2-3, with 9 bases matching TRBD1. This CDR3 is built from 16 residues. After removal of 3 bases from V and 6 bases from J, the junction contained 10 bases not matched to a gene. CDR1 and CDR2 (germline): MNHNS, SASEGT. The CDR3 sequence: CASSETGGPRGDTQYF. CDR3 DNA sequence: TGTGCCAGCAGTGAGACAGGGGGACCCAGAGGGGATACGCAGTATTTT.